This TCR beta chain was captured by sequencing in a study of T cells in Graves' hyperthyroidism and ophthalmopathy. The study's findings and limits: Most clonotypes that expanded in the thyroid above 0.001 also showed up in blood.

Absent ophthalmopathy progression within 18 months defined stable Graves' hyperthyroidism. Researchers amplified the TCR beta CDR3 regions from RNA transcripts. In the first-round RT-PCR of the TCR CDR3, the HTBI primer set was used. TCRdb reprocessed the multiplex PCR reads with MiXCR, giving one entry per CDR3 protein. This sample has fewer than 800,000 distinct CDR3 sequences; around 17% occur once, and the top ten carry over 7.5%. At least ten counts were recorded for this clonotype. What it recognizes is unknown. Sequenced material: blood. The receptor's source is a man aged 18 to 30 with Graves' hyperthyroidism.

DNA of the CDR3: TGTGCCAGCAGCCCCCGGACAGGGACACAACAGCCCCAGCATTTT. Translating gives CASSPRTGTQQPQHF. The J gene is TRBJ1-5, the V gene TRBV6-1, with TRBD1 matching over 8 bases. J was trimmed by 7 bases and V by 6 bases; bases with no gene match: 11. Germline values: CDR1 MNHNS, CDR2 SASEGT. The CDR3 sequence is 15 residues long.